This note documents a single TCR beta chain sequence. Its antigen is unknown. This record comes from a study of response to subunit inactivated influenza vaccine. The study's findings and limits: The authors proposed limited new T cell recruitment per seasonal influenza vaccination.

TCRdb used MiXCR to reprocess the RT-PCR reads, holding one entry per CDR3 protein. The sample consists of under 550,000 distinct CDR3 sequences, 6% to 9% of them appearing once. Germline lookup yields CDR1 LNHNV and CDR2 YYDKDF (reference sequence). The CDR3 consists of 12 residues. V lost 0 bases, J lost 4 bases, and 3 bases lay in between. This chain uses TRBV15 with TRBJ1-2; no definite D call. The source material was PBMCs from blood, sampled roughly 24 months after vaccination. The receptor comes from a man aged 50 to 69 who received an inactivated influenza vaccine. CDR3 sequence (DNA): TGTGCCACCAGCAGAGACGGCTATGGCTACACCTTC. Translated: CATSRDGYGYTF. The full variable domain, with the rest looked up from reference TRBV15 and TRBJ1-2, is DAMVIQNPRYQVTQFGKPVTLSCSQTLNHNVMYWYQQKSSQAPKLLFHYYDKDFNNEADTPDNFQSRRPNTSFCFLDIRSPGLGDTAMYLCATSRDGYGYTFGSGTRLTVV.